The clone carrying this T cell receptor beta chain was counted between two and nine times. Via MiXCR, TCRdb re-called the reads, giving one row per CDR3 protein. Of about 100,000 distinct CDR3 sequences in the sample, roughly 31% were seen once. This sample is drawn from a study of type 1 regulatory T cells. For the study at large: This in vitro CD4 product, T-allo10, is enriched for Tr1 cells and alloantigen-specific.

The V and J ends lost 7 bases and 0 bases respectively, with 10 bases between them. This CDR3 comprises 12 residues. Germline assignment: CDR1 DFQATT and CDR2 SNEGSKA (reference sequence). This sequence was found in a human donor in good health. The sequencing sample was made of CD4+ T cells, either the whole sample or a sorted fraction (not recorded which). This chain uses TRBV20-1 with TRBJ2-7; D unclear. Here the CDR3 reads CSGHHTSYEQYF. The CDR3 nucleotides are TGCAGTGGTCATCACACCTCCTACGAGCAGTACTTC.